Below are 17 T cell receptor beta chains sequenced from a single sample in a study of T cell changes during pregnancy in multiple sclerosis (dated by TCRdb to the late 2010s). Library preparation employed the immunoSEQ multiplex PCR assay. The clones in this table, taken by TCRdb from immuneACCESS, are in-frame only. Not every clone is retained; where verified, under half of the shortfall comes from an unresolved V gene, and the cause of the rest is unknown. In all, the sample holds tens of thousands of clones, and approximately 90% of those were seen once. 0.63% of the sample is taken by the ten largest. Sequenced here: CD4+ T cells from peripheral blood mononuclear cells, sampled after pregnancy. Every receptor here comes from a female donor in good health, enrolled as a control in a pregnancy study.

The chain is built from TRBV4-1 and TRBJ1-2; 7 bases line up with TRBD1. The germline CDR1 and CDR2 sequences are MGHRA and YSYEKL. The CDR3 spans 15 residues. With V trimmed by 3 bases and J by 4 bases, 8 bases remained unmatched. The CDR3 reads CASSQLQGGVYGYTF. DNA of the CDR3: TGCGCCAGCAGCCAGCTGCAGGGGGGCGTCTATGGCTACACCTTC.

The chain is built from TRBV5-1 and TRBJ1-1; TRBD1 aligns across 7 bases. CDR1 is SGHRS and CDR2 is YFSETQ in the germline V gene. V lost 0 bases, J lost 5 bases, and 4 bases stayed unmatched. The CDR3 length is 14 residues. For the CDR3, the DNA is TGCGCCAGCAGCTTGGGACAGGGACGAACTGAAGCTTTCTTT. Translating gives CASSLGQGRTEAFF.

CDR3 coding DNA: TGTGCCAGCAAAGTGGGGGGGCTTGGAAACACCATATATTTT. This codes for CASKVGGLGNTIYF. The chain carries TRBV7-9 and TRBJ1-3, with D maybe TRBD1 (6 bases). The CDR3 runs to 14 residues. Trimming pared 7 bases from V and 3 bases from J, leaving 13 bases between. Germline-derived CDR1 and CDR2 are SEHNR and FQNEAQ (reference sequence). Full variable domain (remainder filled in from reference TRBV7-9 and TRBJ1-3): DTGVSQNPRHKITKRGQNVTFRCDPISEHNRLYWYRQTLGQGPEFLTYFQNEAQLEKSRLLSDRFSAERPKGSFSTLEIQRTEQGDSAMYLCASKVGGLGNTIYFGEGSWLTVV.

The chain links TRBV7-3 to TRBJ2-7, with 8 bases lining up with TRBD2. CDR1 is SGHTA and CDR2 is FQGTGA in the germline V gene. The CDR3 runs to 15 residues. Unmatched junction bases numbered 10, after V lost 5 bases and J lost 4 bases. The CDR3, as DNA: TGTGCCAGCAGCCCAGACACGGGGGGGGCGTACGAGCAGTACTTC. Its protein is CASSPDTGGAYEQYF. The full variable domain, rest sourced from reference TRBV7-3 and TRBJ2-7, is GAGVSQTPSNKVTEKGKYVELRCDPISGHTALYWYRQSLGQGPEFLIYFQGTGAADDSGLPNDRFFAVRPEGSVSTLKIQRTERGDSAVYLCASSPDTGGAYEQYFGPGTRLTVT.

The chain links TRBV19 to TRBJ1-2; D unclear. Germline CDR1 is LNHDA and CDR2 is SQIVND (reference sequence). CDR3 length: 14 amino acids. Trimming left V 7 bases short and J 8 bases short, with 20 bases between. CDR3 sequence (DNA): TGTGCCAGTACCCCCGACCGGGGAAGCCGGGGCTACACCTTC. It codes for CASTPDRGSRGYTF. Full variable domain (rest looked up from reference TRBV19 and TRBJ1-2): DGGITQSPKYLFRKEGQNVTLSCEQNLNHDAMYWYRQDPGQGLRLIYYSQIVNDFQKGDIAEGYSVSREKKESFPLTVTSAQKNPTAFYLCASTPDRGSRGYTFGSGTRLTVV.

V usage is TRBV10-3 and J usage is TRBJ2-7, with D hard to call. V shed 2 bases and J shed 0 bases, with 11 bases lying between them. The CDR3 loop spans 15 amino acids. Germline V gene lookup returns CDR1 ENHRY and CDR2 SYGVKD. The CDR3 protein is CAISEAQSSSYEQYF. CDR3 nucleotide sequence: TGTGCCATCAGTGAGGCACAGTCGAGCTCCTACGAGCAGTACTTC.

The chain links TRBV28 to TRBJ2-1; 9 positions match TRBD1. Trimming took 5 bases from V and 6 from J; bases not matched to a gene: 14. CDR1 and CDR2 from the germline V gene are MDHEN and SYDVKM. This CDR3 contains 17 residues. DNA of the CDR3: TGTGCCAGCAGTAACCCCTCGGGGACAGGGTGGTTCAATGAGCAGTTCTTC. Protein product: CASSNPSGTGWFNEQFF.

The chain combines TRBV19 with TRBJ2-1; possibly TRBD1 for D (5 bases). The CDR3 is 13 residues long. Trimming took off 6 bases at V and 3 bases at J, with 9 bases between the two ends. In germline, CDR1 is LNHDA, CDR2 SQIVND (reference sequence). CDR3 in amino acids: CASRDIYYNEQFF. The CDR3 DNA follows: TGTGCCAGTAGGGACATATACTACAATGAGCAGTTCTTC. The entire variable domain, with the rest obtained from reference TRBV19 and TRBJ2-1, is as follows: DGGITQSPKYLFRKEGQNVTLSCEQNLNHDAMYWYRQDPGQGLRLIYYSQIVNDFQKGDIAEGYSVSREKKESFPLTVTSAQKNPTAFYLCASRDIYYNEQFFGPGTRLTVL.

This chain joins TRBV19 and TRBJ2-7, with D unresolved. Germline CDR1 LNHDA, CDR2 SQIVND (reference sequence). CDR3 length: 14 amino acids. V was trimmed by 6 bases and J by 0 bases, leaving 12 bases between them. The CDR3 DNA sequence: TGTGCCAGTAGCATGTCGGTATCCTCCTACGAGCAGTACTTC. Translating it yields CASSMSVSSYEQYF.

In DNA form, the CDR3 reads TGCGCCAGCAGCTTGGAGGCAGGGCCGCATCAGCCCCAGCATTTT. Translation gives CASSLEAGPHQPQHF. The chain uses TRBV5-1 and TRBJ1-5; weak D call: TRBD1 (5 bases). This CDR3 is 15 amino acids long. Germline V CDR1 and CDR2: SGHRS, YFSETQ. V was cut by 0 bases and J by 5 bases, with 12 bases left in between.

The CDR3 nucleotides read TGTGCCATTGCAGCGGGAAGGATGAACAATGAGCAGTTCTTC. Its translation is CAIAAGRMNNEQFF. The chain links TRBV10-3 to TRBJ2-1; 7 nucleotides match TRBD2. Germline assignment: CDR1 ENHRY and CDR2 SYGVKD. CDR3 length: 14 amino acids. The J segment lost 5 bases and the V segment lost 9 bases, leaving 10 bases of the junction unmatched.

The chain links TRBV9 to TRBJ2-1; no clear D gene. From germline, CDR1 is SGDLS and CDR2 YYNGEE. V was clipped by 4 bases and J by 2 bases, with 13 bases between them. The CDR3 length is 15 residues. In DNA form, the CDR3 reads TGTGCCAGCAGCCCCCAGATGGTGGCCTACAATGAGCAGTTCTTC. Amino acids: CASSPQMVAYNEQFF.

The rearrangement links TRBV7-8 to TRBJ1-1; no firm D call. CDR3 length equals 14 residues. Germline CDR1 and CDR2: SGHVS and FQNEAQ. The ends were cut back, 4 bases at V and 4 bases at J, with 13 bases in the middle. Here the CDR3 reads CASSSSESGTEAFF. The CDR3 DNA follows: TGTGCCAGCAGCTCATCCGAGTCCGGCACTGAAGCTTTCTTT.

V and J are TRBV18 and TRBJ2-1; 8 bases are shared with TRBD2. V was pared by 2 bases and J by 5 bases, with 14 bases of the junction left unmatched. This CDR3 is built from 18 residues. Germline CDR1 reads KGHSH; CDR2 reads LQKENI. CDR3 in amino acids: CASSPVGPTGGSNNEQFF. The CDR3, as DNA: TGTGCCAGCTCACCAGTGGGACCCACGGGAGGGAGTAACAATGAGCAGTTCTTC.

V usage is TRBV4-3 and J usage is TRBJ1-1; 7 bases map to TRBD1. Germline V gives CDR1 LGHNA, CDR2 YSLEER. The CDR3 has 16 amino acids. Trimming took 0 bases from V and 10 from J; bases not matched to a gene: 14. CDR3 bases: TGCGCCAGCAGCCAAGATCATTCCGGAAAACAGGGGCGAGCTTTCTTT. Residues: CASSQDHSGKQGRAFF.

The CDR3 DNA reads TGTGCCAGCAGTGGAAATCTGAGGGGACAGGGGGCCAGCACGCAGTATTTT. The encoded protein is CASSGNLRGQGASTQYF. The gene calls are TRBV6-1 and TRBJ2-3; 12 positions agree with TRBD1. The V gene's germline CDR1 is MNHNS and CDR2 SASEGT. J gave up 9 bases and V 4 bases, and 14 bases lay outside the gene matches. There are 17 residues in the CDR3.

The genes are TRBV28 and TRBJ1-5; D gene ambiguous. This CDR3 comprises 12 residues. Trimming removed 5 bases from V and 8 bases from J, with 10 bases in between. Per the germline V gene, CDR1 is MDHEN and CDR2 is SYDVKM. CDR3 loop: CASSQQAEPQHF. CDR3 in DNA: TGTGCCAGCAGTCAGCAAGCGGAGCCCCAGCATTTT.